These T cell receptor beta chains were read from a single sample in a study of blood T cells in healthy people across ages. TCRdb re-called the 5' RACE reads through MiXCR, storing one row per CDR3 protein. The table includes around 1,500,000 distinct CDR3 sequences, approximately 28% detected once. Sequenced sample: blood. These receptors came from a woman aged 25 to 39 in good health. CDR3s include the opening cysteine and the closing phenylalanine or tryptophan. Fields, in order: D gene, V gene, J gene, clone size, CDR3 protein, CDR3 DNA. D genes are given only for firm matches. For some rows the clone size is stated as once, few or many, or as a class when expanded; others skip it.

D gene: TRBD1; V gene: TRBV6-2/TRBV6-3; J gene: TRBJ2-4; clone size: .; CDR3 protein: CAGRPGQGADQYF; CDR3 DNA: TGTGCCGGCAGACCAGGACAGGGGGCCGATCAGTACTTC
D gene: TRBD2; V gene: TRBV20-1; J gene: TRBJ2-5; clone size: once; CDR3 protein: CSAGTSRYKEQYF; CDR3 DNA: TGCAGTGCCGGGACTAGCCGGTACAAGGAGCAGTACTTC
D gene: TRBD1; V gene: TRBV20-1; J gene: TRBJ2-3; clone size: .; CDR3 protein: CSARPRDRGTDTQYF; CDR3 DNA: TGCAGTGCTAGGCCCCGGGACAGGGGAACAGATACGCAGTATTTT
D gene: .; V gene: TRBV14; J gene: TRBJ2-7; clone size: few; CDR3 protein: CASSQAPGSSYEQYF; CDR3 DNA: TGTGCCAGCAGCCAAGCGCCAGGCTCATCCTACGAGCAGTACTTC
D gene: .; V gene: TRBV6-5; J gene: TRBJ2-5; clone size: many; CDR3 protein: CAVRLGAPQETQYF; CDR3 DNA: TGTGCCGTCCGTCTGGGGGCCCCGCAAGAGACCCAGTACTTC
D gene: TRBD1; V gene: TRBV11-2; J gene: TRBJ2-3; clone size: few; CDR3 protein: CASSLDSQGADTQYF; CDR3 DNA: TGTGCCAGCAGCTTAGATTCACAGGGGGCAGATACGCAGTATTTT
D gene: TRBD1; V gene: TRBV12-3/TRBV12-4; J gene: TRBJ1-5; clone size: few; CDR3 protein: CASRGQGYQPQHF; CDR3 DNA: TGTGCCAGCAGGGGACAGGGGTATCAGCCCCAGCATTTT
D gene: .; V gene: TRBV7-2; J gene: TRBJ2-7; clone size: many; CDR3 protein: CASSHGVLASPYEQYF; CDR3 DNA: TGTGCCAGCAGCCACGGTGTTCTAGCCTCCCCCTACGAGCAGTACTTC
D gene: TRBD1; V gene: TRBV7-2; J gene: TRBJ2-7; clone size: .; CDR3 protein: CASSLGASGTAYEQYF; CDR3 DNA: TGTGCCAGCAGCTTAGGGGCTTCGGGGACAGCCTACGAGCAGTACTTC
D gene: .; V gene: TRBV7-9; J gene: TRBJ2-7; clone size: many; CDR3 protein: CASSGTDIASYEQYF; CDR3 DNA: TGTGCCAGCAGCGGAACGGACATAGCTAGCTACGAGCAGTACTTC
D gene: .; V gene: TRBV5-6; J gene: TRBJ2-5; clone size: .; CDR3 protein: CASSGNETQYF; CDR3 DNA: TGTGCCAGCTCAGGGAATGAGACCCAGTACTTC
D gene: .; V gene: TRBV20-1; J gene: TRBJ2-3; clone size: few; CDR3 protein: CSARDDYSTDTQYF; CDR3 DNA: TGCAGTGCTAGAGATGACTATAGTACAGATACGCAGTATTTT
D gene: .; V gene: TRBV5-6; J gene: TRBJ1-1; clone size: .; CDR3 protein: CASSWRGGRAFF; CDR3 DNA: TGTGCCAGCAGCTGGAGGGGGGGGCGGGCTTTCTTT
D gene: TRBD2; V gene: TRBV11-2; J gene: TRBJ2-4; clone size: .; CDR3 protein: CASSSIPGLAGGRAKNIQYF; CDR3 DNA: TGTGCCAGCAGCTCGATACCGGGACTAGCGGGGGGGCGGGCCAAAAACATTCAGTACTTC
D gene: .; V gene: TRBV20-1; J gene: TRBJ2-7; clone size: .; CDR3 protein: CSASPLRNEQYF; CDR3 DNA: TGCAGTGCTAGTCCCTTAAGGAACGAGCAGTACTTC
D gene: TRBD2; V gene: TRBV20-1; J gene: TRBJ2-1; clone size: many; CDR3 protein: CSARDLIAGGLNEQFF; CDR3 DNA: TGCAGTGCTAGAGATCTAATCGCGGGGGGGTTGAATGAGCAGTTCTTC
D gene: .; V gene: TRBV7-2; J gene: TRBJ2-7; clone size: many; CDR3 protein: CASSLASGYDTSFEQYF; CDR3 DNA: TGTGCCAGCAGCTTAGCGAGCGGGTATGACACCTCTTTCGAGCAGTACTTC
D gene: .; V gene: TRBV9; J gene: TRBJ2-1; clone size: many; CDR3 protein: CASSVAVRGYNEQFF; CDR3 DNA: TGTGCCAGCAGCGTAGCTGTAAGGGGCTACAATGAGCAGTTCTTC
D gene: .; V gene: TRBV7-9; J gene: TRBJ1-5; clone size: .; CDR3 protein: CASSLDVVPAQHF; CDR3 DNA: TGTGCCAGCAGCTTAGACGTGGTCCCGGCCCAGCATTTT
D gene: .; V gene: TRBV20-1; J gene: TRBJ2-1; clone size: .; CDR3 protein: CSAQSGPEQFF; CDR3 DNA: TGCAGTGCTCAAAGCGGGCCCGAGCAGTTCTTC
D gene: .; V gene: TRBV5-1; J gene: TRBJ2-7; clone size: many; CDR3 protein: CASSPEVLISSYEQYF; CDR3 DNA: TGCGCCAGCAGCCCGGAAGTTTTGATATCCTCCTACGAGCAGTACTTC
D gene: TRBD1; V gene: TRBV5-1; J gene: TRBJ2-1; clone size: .; CDR3 protein: CASSSDRVTYNEQFF; CDR3 DNA: TGCGCCAGCAGCTCGGACAGGGTCACCTACAATGAGCAGTTCTTC
D gene: .; V gene: TRBV20-1; J gene: TRBJ2-1; clone size: many; CDR3 protein: CSASSVGVKSNEQFF; CDR3 DNA: TGCAGTGCTTCCTCAGTGGGAGTAAAAAGCAATGAGCAGTTCTTC
D gene: TRBD2; V gene: TRBV5-6; J gene: TRBJ2-3; clone size: .; CDR3 protein: CASSLGTSGSYTDTQYF; CDR3 DNA: TGTGCCAGCAGCTTGGGAACTAGCGGTTCGTACACAGATACGCAGTATTTT
D gene: .; V gene: TRBV7-2; J gene: TRBJ2-5; clone size: many; CDR3 protein: CASSSTTSRETQYF; CDR3 DNA: TGTGCCAGCAGCTCGACTACTAGCAGGGAGACCCAGTACTTC
D gene: TRBD2; V gene: TRBV10-3; J gene: TRBJ2-1; clone size: few; CDR3 protein: CAISPNGGEVRFF; CDR3 DNA: TGTGCCATCAGCCCTAACGGGGGGGAAGTTCGGTTCTTC
D gene: .; V gene: TRBV3-1; J gene: TRBJ1-1; clone size: .; CDR3 protein: CASSTTRSWGTEAFF; CDR3 DNA: TGTGCCAGCAGTACCACGCGGTCTTGGGGGACTGAAGCTTTCTTT
D gene: .; V gene: TRBV5-6; J gene: TRBJ2-3; clone size: few; CDR3 protein: CASSRFLAQSTDTQYF; CDR3 DNA: TGTGCCAGCAGCCGGTTTCTAGCGCAAAGCACAGATACGCAGTATTTT
D gene: .; V gene: TRBV7-9; J gene: TRBJ2-5; clone size: .; CDR3 protein: CASSPIRAGTQYF; CDR3 DNA: TGTGCCAGCAGCCCTATAAGGGCAGGGACCCAGTACTTC
D gene: .; V gene: TRBV7-2; J gene: TRBJ2-3; clone size: .; CDR3 protein: CASSLRRATDTQYF; CDR3 DNA: TGTGCCAGCAGCCTTCGTCGGGCCACAGATACGCAGTATTTT
D gene: .; V gene: TRBV7-2; J gene: TRBJ2-7; clone size: .; CDR3 protein: CASSPSFREDEQYF; CDR3 DNA: TGTGCCAGCAGCCCGTCTTTTCGGGAAGACGAGCAGTACTTC
D gene: TRBD1; V gene: TRBV20-1; J gene: TRBJ2-1; clone size: .; CDR3 protein: CSAFPLDRGWDNGQFF; CDR3 DNA: TGCAGTGCTTTCCCTCTCGACAGGGGGTGGGACAATGGGCAGTTCTTC
D gene: .; V gene: TRBV5-1; J gene: TRBJ2-5; clone size: few; CDR3 protein: CASSLGGSGPQETQYF; CDR3 DNA: TGCGCCAGCAGCTTAGGGGGTAGCGGGCCTCAAGAGACCCAGTACTTC
D gene: .; V gene: TRBV12-3/TRBV12-4; J gene: TRBJ2-7; clone size: many; CDR3 protein: CASAVRAPYEQYF; CDR3 DNA: TGTGCCAGCGCAGTGAGGGCCCCATACGAGCAGTACTTC
D gene: TRBD1; V gene: TRBV20-1; J gene: TRBJ1-1; clone size: .; CDR3 protein: CSAYAGTGLAEAFF; CDR3 DNA: TGCAGTGCTTACGCCGGGACAGGTTTAGCTGAAGCTTTCTTT